This entry describes one T cell receptor beta chain. Its antigen is unknown. Sequencing used immunoSEQ multiplex PCR; TCRdb keeps in-frame clones, though not all of them. The profile shows about 980,000 clones, 76% of them singletons. Those who donated were healthy HIV-negative adults, with no recent acute infections or vaccinations reported. Division of CD4+ cells produced a CD45RA+ naive subset and a CD45RA-negative memory subset. The sample originates from a study of shared clonotypes between healthy human individuals. Study-level findings and limits: The expectation was that sequencing depth would affect clonotype sharing among donors. Compared with clonotypes that all four donors shared, non-shared clonotypes had lower generation probabilities.

The CDR3 consists of 13 residues. CDR1 is SGHTA and CDR2 is FQGNSA in the germline V gene. Trimming shortened V by 2 bases and J by 7 bases, and 6 bases separated the two germline ends. This TCR was sampled from a man aged 18 to 29 in good health. The sample comprised memory CD4+ T cells sorted from blood. The subset denotes: CD45RA-negative fraction. The chain employs TRBV7-2 and TRBJ1-6; no firm D call. As DNA, the CDR3 is TGTGCCAGCAGCTTACACGGAAATTCACCCCTCCACTTT. Encoded protein: CASSLHGNSPLHF.